Shown below are 10 T cell receptor beta chains from a single sample sequenced in a study of shared clonotypes between healthy human individuals. Sequencing used immunoSEQ multiplex PCR; TCRdb keeps in-frame clones, though not all of them. The table shows over 2 million clones, with around 93% occurring only once. Specimen: naive CD4+ T cells from PBMCs. Noted subset: CD45RA+ positively selected. The receptors derive from a man younger than 30 in good health. Some clones in this sample may be carry-over from other donors' samples.

The rearrangement links TRBV6-1 to TRBJ2-7; no clear D. V gave up 7 bases and J gave up 3 bases, with 7 bases separating them. Per the germline V gene, CDR1 is MNHNS and CDR2 is SASEGT. This CDR3 is built from 11 residues. The CDR3 region has the DNA TGTGCCAGCACCCTTGGCTACGAGCAGTACTTC. Translation: CASTLGYEQYF.

The chain couples TRBV27 to TRBJ1-4; 8 bases line up with TRBD1. The CDR3 consists of 17 residues. The germline gives CDR1 MNHEY, CDR2 SMNVEV (reference sequence). V shed 5 bases and J 0 bases; nucleotides not matched to a gene: 8. The CDR3 DNA reads as TGTGCCAGCAGTCCCCGGACAGGGACGGCAACTAATGAAAAACTGTTTTTT. Translating gives CASSPRTGTATNEKLFF.

The chain links TRBV10-3 to TRBJ2-7, with a weak D call TRBD1 (6 bases). V was pared by 0 bases and J by 6 bases, with 21 bases between. In germline, CDR1 is ENHRY, CDR2 SYGVKD. There are 17 residues in the CDR3. The CDR3 here is CAISESNGGSRLTEQYF. In DNA, the CDR3 is TGTGCCATCAGTGAGTCGAATGGGGGCTCTCGCCTGACCGAGCAGTACTTC.

CDR3 DNA: TGTGCCAGCAGCGTTCTAGATGAGCAGTTCTTC. Translation gives CASSVLDEQFF. The chain has TRBV9 and TRBJ2-1; D is unclear. From germline, CDR1 is SGDLS and CDR2 YYNGEE. Trimming removed 2 bases at V and 8 bases at J, with 5 bases between. This CDR3 spans 11 amino acids.

The V gene is TRBV2, the J gene TRBJ2-5, with D possibly matching TRBD2 (5 bases). Trimming pared 10 bases from V and 4 bases from J, leaving 16 bases between. Germline V gene data show CDR1 as SNHLY and CDR2 as FYNNEI. CDR3 length equals 13 residues. The CDR3 spells CATGPSRGETQYF. For the CDR3, the DNA is TGTGCCACCGGGCCCTCTCGGGGAGAGACCCAGTACTTC.

This chain joins TRBV5-1 and TRBJ2-2; 11 bases are shared with TRBD1. The germline V gene has CDR1 SGHRS and CDR2 YFSETQ. V lost 6 bases and J lost 5; bases outside the gene matches: 6. The CDR3 contains 15 residues. The CDR3 protein is CASKLGQGATGELFF. The CDR3, as DNA: TGCGCCAGCAAGCTAGGACAGGGGGCAACCGGGGAGCTGTTTTTT.

This rearrangement joins TRBV6-1 to TRBJ1-2; no clear D gene. CDR3 size: 12 residues. CDR1 is MNHNS, CDR2 SASEGT, per germline. The V end lost 8 bases, the J end lost 1 base, and 8 bases lay between the germline ends. For the CDR3, the DNA is TGTGCCAGCCGGTCCGGTAACTATGGCTACACCTTC. Encoded protein: CASRSGNYGYTF.

V gene TRBV18 combines with J gene TRBJ1-1; perhaps TRBD1 as D (5 bases). The CDR3 extends over 15 amino acids. Germline CDR1 reads KGHSH; CDR2 reads LQKENI. Between the trimmed V and J ends, which lost 6 bases and 2 bases, there was a span of 16 bases. CDR3 sequence reads: CASSLGTLPNTEAFF. The CDR3 DNA sequence: TGTGCCAGCTCCCTGGGGACTTTGCCAAACACTGAAGCTTTCTTT.

The V call is TRBV6-6, the J call TRBJ1-1; D is uncertain. Trimming removed 2 bases from V and 1 base from J, with 8 bases in between. Germline V lookup: CDR1 MNHNY, CDR2 SVGAGI (reference sequence). The CDR3 totals 14 residues. The CDR3 DNA reads as TGTGCCAGCAGTTACAATCGACCGAACACTGAAGCTTTCTTT. This codes for CASSYNRPNTEAFF.

V gene TRBV7-3 combines with J gene TRBJ2-1, with 8 nucleotides matching TRBD2. With 5 bases clipped from V and 5 bases from J, the junction kept 23 bases outside the gene matches. This CDR3 has 20 amino acids. The V gene's germline CDR1 is SGHTA and CDR2 FQGTGA. CDR3 residues: CASSPSLAGRGGAGDNEQFF. In nucleotides, the CDR3 is TGTGCCAGCAGCCCAAGTCTAGCGGGTCGCGGAGGGGCGGGGGACAATGAGCAGTTCTTC.